This T cell receptor (beta chain) is from a study of shared clonotypes between healthy human individuals. Study details: The cohort comprised a couple of women and a few men. Their ages spanned 18 to 49 years.

At deep level, the assay was performed. Repertoires were generated with immunoSEQ multiplex PCR, while TCRdb's copy carries only in-frame clones and drops some. The top ten hold more than 0.35% of the sample, which has about 2.5 million clones, 85% to 95% seen once. On this clone: Its specificity is unknown.

Study observations and caveats: Only blood samples were collected, and tissue repertoires likely differ. Naive subsets usually exceeded memory subsets in estimated richness.

The sequencing input was naive CD4+ T cells from PBMCs. Specified subset: CD45RA+ positively selected. The sequence was obtained from a man between 18 and 35 years old in good health. Some clones in this sample may be carry-over from other donors' samples.

The CDR3 DNA is TGTGCCATCAGTGACCCGGCCCGGAATTATGGCTACACCTTC. It specifies CAISDPARNYGYTF. V and J are TRBV10-3 and TRBJ1-2; no firm D call. CDR3 size: 14 residues. The V and J ends lost 3 bases and 5 bases respectively, with 13 bases between them. Germline lookup yields CDR1 ENHRY and CDR2 SYGVKD.